The following is a T cell receptor (beta chain) sequence with its context. Its specificity is unknown. The entry originates in a study of STAT3 mutations in large granular lymphocyte leukemia. Study-wide context: Over half of T-LGLL patients had one or more immunosuppressive regimens. General study results and limits: At least one immunodominant TCR beta clonotype appeared in every T-cell large granular lymphocyte leukemia patient. In several patients, dominant TCR clone burden exceeded STAT3 mutant burden.

Average productive template count per sample was some 44,000. Here immunoSEQ multiplex PCR was the method, and the copy in TCRdb shows in-frame clones only, minus some. Of approximately 5,000 clones in the sample, around 74% were seen once. The CDR3 loop spans 14 amino acids. Germline CDR1 and CDR2: SGHTA and FQGNSA. Trimming removed 1 base at V and 1 base at J, with 8 bases between. This receptor was obtained from a man in his forties with T-cell large granular lymphocyte leukemia. Some clones in this sample may be carry-over from other donors' samples. Sequenced: peripheral blood mononuclear cells. The chain recombines TRBV7-2 with TRBJ2-7; possibly TRBD2 for D (5 bases). For the CDR3, the DNA is TGTGCCAGCAGCTTAGTCGGAGGATCCTACGAGCAGTACTTC. Its protein product is CASSLVGGSYEQYF.